This T cell receptor beta chain was observed in a study of blood T cell repertoires in COVID-19. Methods used by the authors: Amplification with reference gene primers provided the estimates of nucleated cell counts. Generated by immunoSEQ multiplex PCR, the TCRdb table keeps only in-frame clones and is missing some. V, J and clone size reflect that table, while D and trimming were determined from the DNA. Of hundreds of thousands of clones listed, over 70% are singletons. The clonotype was recovered from a woman aged 45-60 years with acute or convalescent COVID-19. Sequenced input: peripheral blood.

The CDR3 is CASNPTGRDNSPLHF. In DNA, the CDR3 is TGTGCCAGCAATCCGACAGGCAGGGATAATTCACCCCTCCACTTT. This chain uses TRBV10-3 with TRBJ1-6, with D possibly matching TRBD1 (6 bases). The CDR3 loop spans 15 amino acids. Germline V gene sequence: CDR1 ENHRY, CDR2 SYGVKD. The V end was cut by 10 bases, the J end by 5 bases, with 18 bases between.